This T cell receptor beta chain derives from a study of blood T cell repertoires in COVID-19. Across the whole study: Material from acute and convalescent COVID-19 was sourced from the United States, Italy and Spain. T cells, B-cell-depleted T cells, or PBMCs provided the cDNA or gDNA that served as material.

Method: immunoSEQ multiplex PCR; TCRdb's copy keeps in-frame clones and lacks some. The sample yields 40,000 to 55,000 clones, 65% to 90% seen once. CDR1 and CDR2 (germline): MNHEY, SMNVEV (reference sequence). J gave up 1 base and V 5 bases, and 13 bases lay outside the gene matches. The CDR3 sequence is 18 residues long. The sample taken for sequencing was peripheral blood. The chain employs TRBV27 and TRBJ1-2, with 10 bases aligning to TRBD1. The sequence was obtained from a human donor in a cohort sampled during active COVID-19. CDR3 nucleotides: TGTGCCAGCAGTCCATCGGCAATCGGGACAGGGGATAACTATGGCTACACCTTC. Translation gives CASSPSAIGTGDNYGYTF.